This entry concerns a single T cell receptor beta chain. Antigen unknown. TCRdb re-analysed the reads in MiXCR, keeping a single row per CDR3 protein. Altogether roughly 500,000 distinct CDR3 sequences are present, about 33% being singletons, with the ten largest covering 15% to 20%. These data belong to a study of T cell repertoires in cytomegalovirus infection. For the study at large: Carrying CMV and the relevant HLA type showed in public TCR beta signatures. Findings of the study overall: Summed frequency of public TCR beta families distinguished CMV carriers with the relevant HLA.

Germline-derived CDR1 and CDR2 are MDHEN and SYDVKM. This CDR3 has 15 residues. V gave up 8 bases and J gave up 0 bases, with 14 bases separating them. Here the sequenced sample was cultured PBMCs, taken from culture after CMV antigen stimulation. This TCR came from a human donor in good health (CMV status not recorded). Some clones in this sample may be carry-over from other donors' samples. The J gene is TRBJ1-3, the V gene TRBV28; D uncertain. Here the CDR3 reads CASENLPSSGNTIYF. The CDR3 coding sequence is TGTGCCAGCGAAAATTTGCCGAGCTCTGGAAACACCATATATTTT.